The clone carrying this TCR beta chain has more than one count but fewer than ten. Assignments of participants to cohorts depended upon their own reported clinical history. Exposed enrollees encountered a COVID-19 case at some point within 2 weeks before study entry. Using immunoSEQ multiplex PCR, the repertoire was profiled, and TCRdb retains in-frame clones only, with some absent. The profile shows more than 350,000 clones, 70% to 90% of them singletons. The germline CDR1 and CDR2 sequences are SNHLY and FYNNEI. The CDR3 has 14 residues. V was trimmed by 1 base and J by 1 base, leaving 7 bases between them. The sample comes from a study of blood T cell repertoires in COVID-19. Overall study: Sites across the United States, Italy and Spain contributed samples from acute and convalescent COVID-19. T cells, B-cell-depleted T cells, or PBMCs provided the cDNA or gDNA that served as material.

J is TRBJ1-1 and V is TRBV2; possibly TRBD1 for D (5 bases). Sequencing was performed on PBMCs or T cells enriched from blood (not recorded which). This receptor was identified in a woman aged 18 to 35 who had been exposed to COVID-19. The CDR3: CASSEVQGNTEAFF. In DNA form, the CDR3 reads TGTGCCAGCAGTGAAGTCCAGGGGAACACTGAAGCTTTCTTT.